This T cell receptor beta chain was obtained from a study of resident and recirculating memory T cells in vitiligo. For the study at large: Samples were epidermis from two lesional and two nonlesional sites, plus PBMCs. Whole-study findings and limits: No single dominant TCR clone appeared; lesion clonality varied. Sequences differed between biopsy sites and patients, suggesting private specificity.

Stability required unchanged lesions during the previous 6 months. A word on this clone: Its cognate antigen is unknown.

Germline CDR1 reads SGHRS; CDR2 reads YFSETQ. This CDR3 region has 16 residues. Between the trimmed V and J ends, which lost 4 bases and 0 bases, there was a span of 17 bases. Repertoires were generated with immunoSEQ multiplex PCR, while TCRdb's copy carries only in-frame clones and drops some. The sample consists of roughly 76,000 clones, approximately 90% of them appearing once. The TCR sequence derives from a male donor with vitiligo. The sample was blood. J is TRBJ2-7 and V is TRBV5-1; weak D call: TRBD1 (6 bases). CDR3 sequence: CASSRRTDTSSYEQYF. In DNA form, the CDR3 reads TGCGCCAGCAGCAGAAGGACAGACACCAGCTCCTACGAGCAGTACTTC.